The 9 T cell receptor beta chains given below trace back to one sample, sequenced in a study of T cells after posttransplantation cyclophosphamide. Only in-frame clones appear in the TCRdb table, and some are missing; sequencing was by immunoSEQ multiplex PCR. The table has some 53,000 clones, about 82% seen once. What was sequenced was PBMCs. Every receptor here comes from a man aged 30 to 45 with a blood cancer, CMV-positive, and with a related stem cell donor.

The CDR3 DNA is TGTGCCAGCAGTTTGGTTGGGCCCCCCTTGAAAGCTTTCTTT. Its protein is CASSLVGPPLKAFF. This chain uses TRBV28 with TRBJ1-1; the D is unclear. The V and J ends lost 3 bases and 9 bases respectively, with 17 bases between them. Germline CDR1 is MDHEN and CDR2 is SYDVKM. The CDR3 has 14 residues.

V usage is TRBV9 and J usage is TRBJ2-3; TRBD2 aligns across 11 bases. The germline gives CDR1 SGDLS, CDR2 YYNGEE. This CDR3 has 15 residues. After removal of 7 bases from V and 3 bases from J, the junction contained 7 bases not matched to a gene. The CDR3, as DNA: TGTGCCAGCGGGCCGGGGACTAGCGGAACAGATACGCAGTATTTT. Amino acids: CASGPGTSGTDTQYF.

The chain uses TRBV7-9 and TRBJ2-5; weak D call: TRBD2 (5 bases). There are 13 residues in the CDR3. Trimming left V 3 bases short and J 1 base short, with 6 bases between. CDR1 SEHNR and CDR2 FQNEAQ come from the germline V gene (reference sequence). CDR3 loop: CASSFGVQETQYF. In DNA form, the CDR3 reads TGTGCCAGCAGCTTCGGGGTCCAAGAGACCCAGTACTTC.

The J gene is TRBJ2-1, the V gene TRBV27; 12 bases agree with TRBD2. Losses at the gene ends were 5 bases for V and 7 bases for J; bases not matched to a gene: 6. Per the germline V gene, CDR1 is MNHEY and CDR2 is SMNVEV (reference sequence). The CDR3 sequence is 15 residues long. Here the CDR3 reads CASSPLAGGPNEQFF. The DNA for the CDR3 is TGTGCCAGCAGTCCGCTAGCGGGAGGGCCGAATGAGCAGTTCTTC.

The chain couples TRBV2 to TRBJ1-4, with TRBD1 matching 9 bases. Unmatched junction bases numbered 4, after V lost 7 bases and J lost 7 bases. The CDR3 runs to 13 residues. Looked up from germline, CDR1 is SNHLY and CDR2 is FYNNEI. The CDR3: CASTGTGFEKLFF. In DNA form, the CDR3 reads TGTGCCAGCACTGGGACAGGGTTTGAAAAACTGTTTTTT.

V gene TRBV18 combines with J gene TRBJ2-3; D gene unclear. The V gene lost 3 bases and the J gene lost 9 bases, with 10 bases spanning the gap. CDR3 length: 12 residues. CDR1 and CDR2 (germline): KGHSH, LQKENI. DNA of the CDR3: TGTGCCAGCTCACCCCAGTGGCGGACGCAGTATTTT. Its translation: CASSPQWRTQYF.

The chain has TRBV10-3 and TRBJ2-3; 7 bases are a match to TRBD1. With V trimmed by 7 bases and J by 4 bases, 14 bases remained unmatched. Germline V gene lookup returns CDR1 ENHRY and CDR2 SYGVKD. CDR3 size: 16 residues. CDR3: CAITSDRAEGADTQYF. The CDR3 bases are TGTGCCATCACCTCCGACAGGGCGGAAGGGGCAGATACGCAGTATTTT.

This clone has a handful of counts. This rearrangement joins TRBV25-1 to TRBJ2-7; no clear D. The CDR3 has 15 residues. Germline V CDR1 and CDR2: MGHDK, SYGVNS. With 3 bases removed from V and 6 bases from J, the gap between germline ends came to 18 bases. CDR3 region: CASSEVTKDAGEQYF. The CDR3 DNA reads as TGTGCCAGCAGTGAGGTGACAAAAGATGCAGGCGAGCAGTACTTC.

The chain uses TRBV7-9 and TRBJ2-3; 12 positions match TRBD2. The CDR3 totals 18 residues. CDR1 and CDR2 (germline): SEHNR, FQNEAQ (reference sequence). V shed 5 bases, J shed 4 bases, and the junction held 13 bases outside the gene matches. In DNA, the CDR3 is TGTGCCAGCAGCCTCCGACTAGCGGGAGCGCCAGCCGCAGATACGCAGTATTTT. It is translated as CASSLRLAGAPAADTQYF.